This TCR beta chain was documented in a study of CD8+ T cells in alopecia areata. About the study: Once tofacitinib had been taken for 6 to 18 months, 6 months off drug followed.

Germline trimming cut 3 bases from V and 2 bases from J; bases unmatched to any gene: 2. Germline CDR1 is GTSNPN and CDR2 is SVGIG (reference sequence). The CDR3 runs 13 residues. cDNA prepared by RNA extraction and subsequent reverse transcription served as the template for sequencing. Assay used: immunoSEQ multiplex PCR; TCRdb lists only in-frame clones, some missing. The sample consists of 150,000 to 200,000 clones, approximately 56% of them appearing once. Using a FACSAria, the CD4+ and CD8+ T cells were sorted from the PBMCs. The chain uses TRBV30 and TRBJ1-2; TRBD1 agrees at 8 bases. The specimen was CD4+ T cells sorted from blood, collected at week 0. This TCR came from a human donor with alopecia areata. CDR3 in amino acids: CAWRSGGNYGYTF. The CDR3 DNA sequence: TGTGCCTGGAGATCAGGGGGCAACTATGGCTACACCTTC.